The rows below give T cell receptor beta chains drawn from one sample of a study of T cells in localized non-small cell lung cancer. Clones were sequenced by immunoSEQ multiplex PCR, and TCRdb holds only the in-frame ones, with some missing. The sample includes 100,000 or so clones, under 95% seen only once; the top ten take over 3.5%. The source material was PBMCs, sampled before any cancer treatment. The receptors stem from a woman aged 35 to 70 with stage II squamous cell lung carcinoma. CDR3s include the opening cysteine and the closing phenylalanine or tryptophan. Each record gives: clone size, D gene, V gene, J gene, CDR3 protein, CDR3 DNA. D genes are given only for firm matches. Some rows mark clone size as missing; the rest say once, few, many or name a class of expanded clone.

clone size: few; D gene: NA; V gene: TRBV2; J gene: TRBJ2-5; CDR3 protein: CATKTGGGETQYF; CDR3 DNA: TGTGCCACTAAAACCGGGGGCGGGGAGACCCAGTACTTC
clone size: NA; D gene: NA; V gene: TRBV18; J gene: TRBJ1-4; CDR3 protein: CASSPGQGPNEKLFF; CDR3 DNA: TGTGCCAGCTCACCGGGGCAGGGCCCTAATGAAAAACTGTTTTTT
clone size: NA; D gene: TRBD1; V gene: TRBV7-2; J gene: TRBJ1-5; CDR3 protein: CASSLYGTGGRQPQHF; CDR3 DNA: TGTGCCAGCAGCTTATACGGGACAGGGGGCAGACAGCCCCAGCATTTT
clone size: NA; D gene: NA; V gene: TRBV6-5; J gene: TRBJ2-7; CDR3 protein: CASSPKGGIYEQYF; CDR3 DNA: TGTGCCAGCAGTCCTAAAGGAGGAATCTACGAGCAGTACTTC
clone size: once; D gene: TRBD2; V gene: TRBV4-1; J gene: TRBJ2-7; CDR3 protein: CASSPAGGSYEQYF; CDR3 DNA: TGCGCCAGCAGCCCAGCGGGAGGGTCCTACGAGCAGTACTTC
clone size: NA; D gene: NA; V gene: TRBV18; J gene: TRBJ1-1; CDR3 protein: CASSPTGTEAFF; CDR3 DNA: TGTGCCAGCTCACCCACAGGCACTGAAGCTTTCTTT
clone size: NA; D gene: NA; V gene: TRBV14; J gene: TRBJ2-3; CDR3 protein: CASGPGPTDTQYF; CDR3 DNA: TGTGCCAGCGGGCCGGGACCCACAGATACGCAGTATTTT
clone size: NA; D gene: NA; V gene: TRBV25-1; J gene: TRBJ1-6; CDR3 protein: CASSNRETVKNSPLHF; CDR3 DNA: TGTGCCAGCAGTAACCGGGAAACTGTAAAGAATTCACCCCTCCACTTT
clone size: NA; D gene: NA; V gene: TRBV6-1; J gene: TRBJ2-5; CDR3 protein: CASSEGGLGETQYF; CDR3 DNA: TGTGCCAGCTCGGAGGGGGGCCTGGGGGAGACCCAGTACTTC
clone size: NA; D gene: NA; V gene: TRBV11-2; J gene: TRBJ1-1; CDR3 protein: CASTLGTEAFF; CDR3 DNA: TGTGCCAGCACCTTGGGCACTGAAGCTTTCTTT
clone size: once; D gene: NA; V gene: TRBV28; J gene: TRBJ1-2; CDR3 protein: CASSSGAYGYTF; CDR3 DNA: TGTGCCAGCAGCTCGGGGGCGTATGGCTACACCTTC
clone size: NA; D gene: NA; V gene: TRBV28; J gene: TRBJ2-2; CDR3 protein: CASSLRVTGELFF; CDR3 DNA: TGTGCCAGCAGTTTGCGGGTCACCGGGGAGCTGTTTTTT
clone size: NA; D gene: TRBD2; V gene: TRBV6-4; J gene: TRBJ2-1; CDR3 protein: CASSPVAGGYNEQFF; CDR3 DNA: TGTGCCAGCAGCCCTGTGGCGGGGGGATACAATGAGCAGTTCTTC
clone size: once; D gene: NA; V gene: TRBV5-1; J gene: TRBJ2-5; CDR3 protein: CASSSGETQYF; CDR3 DNA: TGCGCCAGCAGCTCTGGGGAGACCCAGTACTTC
clone size: NA; D gene: NA; V gene: TRBV28; J gene: TRBJ1-5; CDR3 protein: CASSSPPGPNQPQHF; CDR3 DNA: TGTGCCAGCAGTTCCCCACCGGGGCCCAATCAGCCCCAGCATTTT
clone size: NA; D gene: NA; V gene: TRBV30; J gene: TRBJ2-1; CDR3 protein: CAWTPGAPGGYNEQFF; CDR3 DNA: TGTGCCTGGACTCCGGGGGCCCCCGGGGGTTACAATGAGCAGTTCTTC
clone size: NA; D gene: TRBD2; V gene: TRBV5-1; J gene: TRBJ2-3; CDR3 protein: CASSPSGSDTQYF; CDR3 DNA: TGCGCCAGCAGCCCTAGCGGGAGCGATACGCAGTATTTT
clone size: NA; D gene: TRBD1; V gene: TRBV2; J gene: TRBJ1-3; CDR3 protein: CASSGGQASGNTIYF; CDR3 DNA: TGTGCCAGCAGTGGGGGACAGGCCTCTGGAAACACCATATATTTT
clone size: NA; D gene: TRBD1; V gene: TRBV6-1; J gene: TRBJ2-1; CDR3 protein: CASSAGDSSYNEQFF; CDR3 DNA: TGTGCCAGCAGTGCAGGGGACAGCTCCTACAATGAGCAGTTCTTC
clone size: NA; D gene: NA; V gene: TRBV19; J gene: TRBJ1-2; CDR3 protein: CASSIDGQAYYGYTF; CDR3 DNA: TGTGCCAGTAGTATAGACGGGCAGGCCTACTATGGCTACACCTTC
clone size: few; D gene: NA; V gene: TRBV5-1; J gene: TRBJ1-2; CDR3 protein: CASSRGGNYGYTF; CDR3 DNA: TGCGCCAGCAGCCGTGGAGGGAACTATGGCTACACCTTC
clone size: NA; D gene: NA; V gene: TRBV28; J gene: TRBJ1-5; CDR3 protein: CASSLMVTGQPQHF; CDR3 DNA: TGTGCCAGCAGTTTAATGGTTACCGGTCAGCCCCAGCATTTT
clone size: NA; D gene: NA; V gene: TRBV7-9; J gene: TRBJ2-3; CDR3 protein: CASSPESDTQYF; CDR3 DNA: TGTGCCAGCAGCCCCGAATCCGATACGCAGTATTTT
clone size: NA; D gene: NA; V gene: TRBV19; J gene: TRBJ1-6; CDR3 protein: CASSGGASSYNSPLHF; CDR3 DNA: TGTGCCAGTTCCGGGGGCGCGAGCTCCTATAATTCACCCCTCCACTTT
clone size: few; D gene: NA; V gene: TRBV18; J gene: TRBJ1-1; CDR3 protein: CASSPGLNTEAFF; CDR3 DNA: TGTGCCAGCTCGCCCGGTTTGAACACTGAAGCTTTCTTT
clone size: NA; D gene: TRBD1; V gene: TRBV6-5; J gene: TRBJ1-1; CDR3 protein: CASSRTGNTEAFF; CDR3 DNA: TGTGCCAGCAGTAGGACAGGGAACACTGAAGCTTTCTTT
clone size: NA; D gene: TRBD1; V gene: TRBV30; J gene: TRBJ1-2; CDR3 protein: CAWTKHGTGTYGYTF; CDR3 DNA: TGTGCCTGGACTAAACACGGGACAGGGACCTATGGCTACACCTTC
clone size: NA; D gene: NA; V gene: TRBV15; J gene: TRBJ1-1; CDR3 protein: CATSRDSGVGTEAFF; CDR3 DNA: TGTGCCACCAGCAGAGATTCAGGCGTTGGTACTGAAGCTTTCTTT
clone size: NA; D gene: NA; V gene: TRBV18; J gene: TRBJ1-2; CDR3 protein: CASSPIARQAGIGYTF; CDR3 DNA: TGTGCCAGCTCACCAATAGCTCGGCAGGCAGGAATTGGCTACACCTTC
clone size: NA; D gene: TRBD1; V gene: TRBV6-1; J gene: TRBJ1-2; CDR3 protein: CASSEEEGAGYGYTF; CDR3 DNA: TGTGCCAGCAGTGAAGAGGAGGGGGCCGGCTATGGCTACACCTTC
clone size: NA; D gene: NA; V gene: TRBV19; J gene: TRBJ1-1; CDR3 protein: CASSSTTNTEAFF; CDR3 DNA: TGTGCCAGTAGTTCGACGACGAACACTGAAGCTTTCTTT
clone size: once; D gene: NA; V gene: TRBV28; J gene: TRBJ1-5; CDR3 protein: CASSNPPEPQHF; CDR3 DNA: TGTGCCAGCAGTAACCCTCCGGAGCCCCAGCATTTT
clone size: NA; D gene: NA; V gene: TRBV29-1; J gene: TRBJ2-1; CDR3 protein: CSVDSGQPSYNEQFF; CDR3 DNA: TGCAGCGTAGACAGTGGACAGCCAAGTTACAATGAGCAGTTCTTC
clone size: NA; D gene: NA; V gene: TRBV4-1; J gene: TRBJ1-2; CDR3 protein: CASSQERGFLGYTF; CDR3 DNA: TGCGCCAGCAGCCAAGAAAGGGGGTTTCTGGGCTACACCTTC
clone size: NA; D gene: TRBD1; V gene: TRBV4-1; J gene: TRBJ1-2; CDR3 protein: CASSQTRDSYGYTF; CDR3 DNA: TGCGCCAGCAGCCAAACCCGGGACAGCTATGGCTACACCTTC
clone size: once; D gene: TRBD1; V gene: TRBV2; J gene: TRBJ1-1; CDR3 protein: CAIVRDRLNTEAFF; CDR3 DNA: TGTGCCATCGTCCGGGACAGGCTGAACACTGAAGCTTTCTTT
clone size: NA; D gene: NA; V gene: TRBV25-1; J gene: TRBJ2-5; CDR3 protein: CASSEPGPSETQYF; CDR3 DNA: TGTGCCAGCAGTGAACCGGGGCCGAGCGAGACCCAGTACTTC
clone size: NA; D gene: TRBD2; V gene: TRBV28; J gene: TRBJ2-3; CDR3 protein: CASTSGGTPAQYF; CDR3 DNA: TGTGCCAGCACAAGCGGGGGCACACCGGCGCAGTATTTT